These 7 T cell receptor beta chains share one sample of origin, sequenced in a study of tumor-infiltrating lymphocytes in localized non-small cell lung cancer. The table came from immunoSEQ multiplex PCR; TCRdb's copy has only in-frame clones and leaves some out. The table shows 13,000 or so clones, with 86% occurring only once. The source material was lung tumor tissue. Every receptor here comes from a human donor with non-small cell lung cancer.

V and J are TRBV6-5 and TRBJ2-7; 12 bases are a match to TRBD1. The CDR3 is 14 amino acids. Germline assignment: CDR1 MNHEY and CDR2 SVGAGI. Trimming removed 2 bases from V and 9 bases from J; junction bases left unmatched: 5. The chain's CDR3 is CASSYPGQGAGQYF. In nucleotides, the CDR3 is TGTGCCAGCAGTTACCCGGGACAGGGGGCAGGGCAGTACTTC.

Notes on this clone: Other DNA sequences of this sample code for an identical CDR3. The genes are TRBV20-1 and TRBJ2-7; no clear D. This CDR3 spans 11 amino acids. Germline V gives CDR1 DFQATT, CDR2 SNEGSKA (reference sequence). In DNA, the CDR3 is TGCAGCCCAGCTCAGAGATATGAGCAGTACTTC. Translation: CSPAQRYEQYF.

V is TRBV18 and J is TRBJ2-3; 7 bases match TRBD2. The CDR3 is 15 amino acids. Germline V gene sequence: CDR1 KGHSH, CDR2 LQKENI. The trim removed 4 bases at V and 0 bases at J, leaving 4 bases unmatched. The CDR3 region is CASSLLAASTDTQYF. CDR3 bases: TGTGCCAGCTCACTCCTAGCGGCTAGCACAGATACGCAGTATTTT.

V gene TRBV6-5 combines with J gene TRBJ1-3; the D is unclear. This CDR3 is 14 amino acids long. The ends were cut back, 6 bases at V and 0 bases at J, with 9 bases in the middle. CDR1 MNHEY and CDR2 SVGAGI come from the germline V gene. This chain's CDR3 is CASSPGSSGNTIYF. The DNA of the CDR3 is TGTGCCAGCAGCCCCGGGAGCTCTGGAAACACCATATATTTT.

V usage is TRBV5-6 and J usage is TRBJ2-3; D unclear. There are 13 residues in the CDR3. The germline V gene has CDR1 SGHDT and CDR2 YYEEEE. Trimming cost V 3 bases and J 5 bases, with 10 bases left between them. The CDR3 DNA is TGTGCCAGCAGCTCGGCCGGAGTAGATACGCAGTATTTT. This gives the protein CASSSAGVDTQYF.

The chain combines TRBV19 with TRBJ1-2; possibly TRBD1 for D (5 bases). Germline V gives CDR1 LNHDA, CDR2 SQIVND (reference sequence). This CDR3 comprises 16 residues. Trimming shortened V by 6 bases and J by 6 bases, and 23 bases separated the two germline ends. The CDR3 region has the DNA TGTGCCAGTAGCCACCCCGGGACGACCTATGAGGATGGCTACACCTTC. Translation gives CASSHPGTTYEDGYTF.

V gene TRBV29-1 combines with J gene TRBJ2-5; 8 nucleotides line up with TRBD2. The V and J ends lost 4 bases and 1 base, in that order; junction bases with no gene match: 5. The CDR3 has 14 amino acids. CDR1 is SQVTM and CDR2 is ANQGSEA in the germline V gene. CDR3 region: CSVGAGAGQETQYF. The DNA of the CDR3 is TGCAGCGTTGGAGCGGGAGCGGGCCAAGAGACCCAGTACTTC.